This TCR beta chain came from a study of cytomegalovirus exposure and HLA in healthy donors. The overall study: Unique TCRs numbering some 80 million, obtained from HLA-typed donors, made up an early data release. General observations from the study: In vitro, a few CMV-associated chains proved specific for CMV antigens. Researchers reportedly found TCR beta sequences accurately predicted most subjects' HLA-A and HLA-B alleles. Evidence from a later analysis indicated that most CMV-associated TCR beta chains looked HLA-restricted.

The PCR had 60 Vbeta and 13 Jbeta primers. Sequenced by immunoSEQ multiplex PCR; TCRdb stores in-frame clones only, minus some. This sample yields hundreds of thousands of clones, of which 65% to 85% are seen a single time; 2% to 2.5% belongs to the top ten. Remarks on this clone: The antigen is undetermined.

CDR1 is SGHDT, CDR2 YYEEEE, per germline. The CDR3 extends over 12 amino acids. The sequence was obtained from a female donor in good health and CMV-seronegative. Input material: PBMCs. V is TRBV5-6 and J is TRBJ2-5, with D unclear. The end of the DNA fits TRBJ2-7 better, so the J call may be wrong. The CDR3 DNA reads as TGTGCCAGCAGCTTGAGCGCCTACGAGCAGTACTTC. Encoded protein: CASSLSAYEQYF.